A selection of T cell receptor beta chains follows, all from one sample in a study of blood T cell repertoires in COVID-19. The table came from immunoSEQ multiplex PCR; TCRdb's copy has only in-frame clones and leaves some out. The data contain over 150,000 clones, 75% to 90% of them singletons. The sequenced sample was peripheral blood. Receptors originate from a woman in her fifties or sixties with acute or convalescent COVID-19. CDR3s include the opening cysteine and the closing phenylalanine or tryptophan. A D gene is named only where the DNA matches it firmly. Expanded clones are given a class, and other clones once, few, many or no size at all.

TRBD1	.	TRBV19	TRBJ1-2	TGTGCCAGTAGTCCGAGCGGGACAGGGATCGGTGGCTACACCTTC	CASSPSGTGIGGYTF
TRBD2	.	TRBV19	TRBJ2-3	TGTGGCACTAAACTAGCGGGGAGCACAGATACGCAGTATTTT	CGTKLAGSTDTQYF
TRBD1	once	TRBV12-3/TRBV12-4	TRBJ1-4	TGTGCCAGCAGTAGACAGGGAAGGGAAAAACTGTTTTTT	CASSRQGREKLFF
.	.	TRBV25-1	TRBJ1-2	TGTGCCAGCAGTGACCCGCAGGGTAGGGACTATGGCTACACCTTC	CASSDPQGRDYGYTF
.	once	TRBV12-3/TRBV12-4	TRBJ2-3	TGTGCCAGCAGTCTGAGCACAGATACGCAGTATTTT	CASSLSTDTQYF
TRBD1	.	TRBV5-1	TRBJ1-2	TGCGCCAGCAGCTTATTGGACAGGAGCTATGGCTACACCTTC	CASSLLDRSYGYTF
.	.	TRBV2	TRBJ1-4	TGTGCCAGCAGCCCCCTCGAAAAACTGTTTTTT	CASSPLEKLFF
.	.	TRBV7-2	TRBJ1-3	TGTGCCAGCAGCTTAGCCGCAGGGTCCGGAAACACCATATATTTT	CASSLAAGSGNTIYF
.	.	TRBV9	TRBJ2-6	TGTGCCAGCAGCTCTCAGACAGGAATCTCTGGGGCCAACGTCCTGACTTTC	CASSSQTGISGANVLTF
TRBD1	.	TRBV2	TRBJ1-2	TGTGCCAGCGGAAGGACAGGGGGCTATGGCTACACCTTC	CASGRTGGYGYTF
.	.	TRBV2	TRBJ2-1	TGTGCCAGCAGGAGCGGACTATCCTACAATGAGCAGTTCTTC	CASRSGLSYNEQFF
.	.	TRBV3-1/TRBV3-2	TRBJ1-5	TGTGCCAGCAGCCCAGGGGTATATAGCAATCAGCCCCAGCATTTT	CASSPGVYSNQPQHF
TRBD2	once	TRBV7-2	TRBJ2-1	TGTGCCAGCAGCTTAGTCGGCCTAGCGGGGGGATACAATGAGCAGTTCTTC	CASSLVGLAGGYNEQFF
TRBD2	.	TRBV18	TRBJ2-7	TGTGCCAGCTCACCACCGGAGGTAGCGGGGGGAAGGGAGCAGTACTTC	CASSPPEVAGGREQYF
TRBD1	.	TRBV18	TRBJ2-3	TGTGCCAGCTCACCACTAAACGGACAGGGTAGCACAGATACGCAGTATTTT	CASSPLNGQGSTDTQYF
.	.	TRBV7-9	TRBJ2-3	TGTGCCAGCAGCTTAGGGCCCGGATCCTACTATAGCACAGATACGCAGTATTTT	CASSLGPGSYYSTDTQYF
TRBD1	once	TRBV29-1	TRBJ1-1	TGCAGCGGCAAGGGACAGAGCTTCACTGAAGCTTTCTTT	CSGKGQSFTEAFF
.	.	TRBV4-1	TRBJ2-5	TGCGCCAGCAGCCCGGAGCAAGAGACCCAGTACTTC	CASSPEQETQYF
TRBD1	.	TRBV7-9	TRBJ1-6	TGTGCCAGCAGCGCAGGGGGGTCACCCCTCCACTTT	CASSAGGSPLHF
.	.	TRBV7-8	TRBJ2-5	TGTGCCAGTTTCCAGCGGCCCCAAGAGACCCAGTACTTC	CASFQRPQETQYF
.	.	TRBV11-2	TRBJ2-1	TGTGCCAGCAGCTTTTTAGCGGATCCCTACAATGAGCAGTTCTTC	CASSFLADPYNEQFF
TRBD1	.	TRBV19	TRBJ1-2	TGTGCCAGTAGTGATAGACAGGGAGGCTATGGCTACACCTTC	CASSDRQGGYGYTF
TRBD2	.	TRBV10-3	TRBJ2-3	TGTGCCATCAGTGAGGGAGCGGGGGGGCCTACAGATACGCAGTATTTT	CAISEGAGGPTDTQYF
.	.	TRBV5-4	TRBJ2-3	TGTGCCAGCAGCTCCTGGGGGGGCCCTAGCACAGATACGCAGTATTTT	CASSSWGGPSTDTQYF
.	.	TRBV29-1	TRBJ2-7	TGCAGCGTCAGTAACTCCTACGAGCAGTACTTC	CSVSNSYEQYF
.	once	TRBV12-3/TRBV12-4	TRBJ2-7	TGTGCCAGCAGTTTGTTCGTTCACGAGCAGTACTTC	CASSLFVHEQYF
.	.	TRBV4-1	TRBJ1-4	TGCGCCAGCAGCCAAGTTAGCGCAACTAATGAAAAACTGTTTTTT	CASSQVSATNEKLFF
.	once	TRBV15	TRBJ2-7	TGTGCCACCAGCAGAGATTTGGGGGCTTATGTCGGCTCCTACGAGCAGTACTTC	CATSRDLGAYVGSYEQYF
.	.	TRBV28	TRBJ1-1	TGTGCCAGCATCACTCCCTTTAAGAACACTGAAGCTTTCTTT	CASITPFKNTEAFF
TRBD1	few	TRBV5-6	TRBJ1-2	TGTGCCAGCAGCTTAGGACAGGGGGCCTATGGCTACACCTTC	CASSLGQGAYGYTF
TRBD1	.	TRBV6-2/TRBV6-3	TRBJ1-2	TGTGCCAGCAGTGACCGGACAGGGGGCTATGGCTACACCTTC	CASSDRTGGYGYTF
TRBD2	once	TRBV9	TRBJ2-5	TGTGCCAGCAGCGTAGGGGGACTAGAACGCCAAGAGACCCAGTACTTC	CASSVGGLERQETQYF
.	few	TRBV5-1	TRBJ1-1	TGCGCCAGCAGCACCGGGACTCTCACTGAAGCTTTCTTT	CASSTGTLTEAFF
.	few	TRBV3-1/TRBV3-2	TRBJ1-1	TGTGCCAGCAGCCCATCTGGCGGCTTAGTGAACACTGAAGCTTTCTTT	CASSPSGGLVNTEAFF
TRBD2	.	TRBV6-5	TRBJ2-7	TGTGCCAGCAGTCGTGGACTAGCGGGGGGCTACGAGCAGTACTTC	CASSRGLAGGYEQYF
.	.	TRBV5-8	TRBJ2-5	TGTGCCAGCACCAGGTTCGAACAAGAGACCCAGTACTTC	CASTRFEQETQYF
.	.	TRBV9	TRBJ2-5	TGTGCCAGCAGCGTAGATAGGGGCGGAATCCAAGAGACCCAGTACTTC	CASSVDRGGIQETQYF
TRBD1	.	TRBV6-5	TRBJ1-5	TGTGCCAGCAGTAAAACAGGGGATCAGCCCCAGCATTTT	CASSKTGDQPQHF
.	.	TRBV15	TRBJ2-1	TGTGCCACCAGCAGAGATAAAACAGCCGGTGGGTACAATGAGCAGTTCTTC	CATSRDKTAGGYNEQFF
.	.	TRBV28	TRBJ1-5	TGTGCCAGCAGTTTAACCGGGAGCTGGCAGCCCCAGCATTTT	CASSLTGSWQPQHF
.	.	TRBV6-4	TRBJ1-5	TGTGCCAGCAGTGACGGCAAAAGCAATCAGCCCCAGCATTTT	CASSDGKSNQPQHF
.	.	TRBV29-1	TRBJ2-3	TGCAGCGGCGAACCCCGGGGTAACCATGGCACAGATACGCAGTATTTT	CSGEPRGNHGTDTQYF
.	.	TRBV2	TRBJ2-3	TGTGCCAGCACCCTCACGGGGTCTAGCACAGATACGCAGTATTTT	CASTLTGSSTDTQYF
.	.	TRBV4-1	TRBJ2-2	TGCGCCAGCAGCCAAACCCAGTCCGGGGAGCTGTTTTTT	CASSQTQSGELFF
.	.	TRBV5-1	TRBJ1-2	TGCGCCAGCAGCTTATTCCAGGGCGGCTATGGCTACACCTTC	CASSLFQGGYGYTF
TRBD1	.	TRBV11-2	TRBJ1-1	TGTGCCAGCAGCCCCCGGACAGGGAGGGCCATGAACACTGAAGCTTTCTTT	CASSPRTGRAMNTEAFF